This entry concerns a single T cell receptor beta chain. What it binds is not known. Primers used in a second PCR of roughly 6 to 12 cycles were a sample-barcoded 5' primer and a J-beta primer mix. TCRdb re-called the 5' RACE reads with MiXCR, one entry per CDR3 protein. Of about 1,400,000 distinct CDR3 sequences in the sample, approximately 59% were seen once. Isolated PBMCs totaled at least 6 million in each sample. Per sample, at least 6 micrograms of total RNA were extracted. V shed 5 bases and J shed 10 bases, with 24 bases lying between them. The CDR3 is 16 amino acids. Germline values: CDR1 MNHNY, CDR2 SVGAGI (reference sequence). This sample stems from a study of blood T cells in healthy people across ages. Study conclusions and caveats: More naive CD4+ cells and higher diversity marked long-lived donors relative to aged donors. The fall in TCR beta diversity per million T cells was roughly linear with age.

This clonotype was obtained from a man aged 18 to 29 in good health. The specimen was blood. The V call is TRBV6-6, the J call TRBJ2-1; D is unclear. As DNA, the CDR3 is TGTGCCAGCAGTCAACCGGGTTCCGGACCCCGAATCGAGCAGTTCTTC. Translation: CASSQPGSGPRIEQFF.